Listed below are T cell receptor beta chains from one sample, sequenced in a study of T cells in Graves' hyperthyroidism and ophthalmopathy. In TCRdb, the multiplex PCR reads were re-called with MiXCR into one record per CDR3 protein. Of almost 600,000 distinct CDR3 sequences listed, about half are singletons. The sequencing input was peripheral blood or thyroid tissue (not recorded which). Every receptor here comes from a woman aged 18-29 years with Graves' hyperthyroidism. Both conserved end residues are part of each CDR3. D genes are given only for firm matches. A row's size may be missing; if present it is once, few, many or a size class.

D gene,V gene,clone size,J gene,CDR3 DNA,CDR3 protein
TRBD1,TRBV6-6,-,TRBJ1-5,TGTGCCAGGTTCACAGGGGGCTGTGAGACCCAGCATTTT,CARFTGGCETQHF
TRBD1,TRBV29-1,-,TRBJ1-2,TGCAGCGTTGAAGCCGGGGACAGACTGGGCTACACCTTC,CSVEAGDRLGYTF
TRBD1,TRBV12-3/TRBV12-4,-,TRBJ1-1,TGTGCCAGCAGTCCCTGGGGGACAGGGTATGGCGCTGAAGCTTTCTTT,CASSPWGTGYGAEAFF
TRBD1,TRBV29-1,once,TRBJ1-6,TGCAGCGTTGAAGTGGAGAAAACAGGGGGCAATTCACCCCTCCACTTT,CSVEVEKTGGNSPLHF
-,TRBV2,once,TRBJ1-2,TGTGCCAGCAGGTTATTGGAAAGGGGCTACACCTTC,CASRLLERGYTF
-,TRBV15,-,TRBJ2-3,TGTGCCACCGGCAGCGAGGTGGGGGGATCCGGGGGAGATACGCAGTATTTT,CATGSEVGGSGGDTQYF
TRBD2,TRBV7-2,-,TRBJ2-7,TGTGCCAGCAGCTTACCCCCGGGGGGGACCTACAATGAGCAGTACTTC,CASSLPPGGTYNEQYF
-,TRBV3-1,many,TRBJ2-7,TGTGCCAGCAGCCAGCGACGACCCTACGAGCAGTACTTC,CASSQRRPYEQYF
-,TRBV5-1,-,TRBJ1-1,TGCACCAGCAGCCAACAGGGTGTGAACACTGAAGCTTTCTTT,CTSSQQGVNTEAFF
-,TRBV24-1,many,TRBJ2-6,TGTGCCACCAGTGATTCCTCTGGGGGCAAAGGCTCTGGGGCCAACGTCCTGACTTTC,CATSDSSGGKGSGANVLTF